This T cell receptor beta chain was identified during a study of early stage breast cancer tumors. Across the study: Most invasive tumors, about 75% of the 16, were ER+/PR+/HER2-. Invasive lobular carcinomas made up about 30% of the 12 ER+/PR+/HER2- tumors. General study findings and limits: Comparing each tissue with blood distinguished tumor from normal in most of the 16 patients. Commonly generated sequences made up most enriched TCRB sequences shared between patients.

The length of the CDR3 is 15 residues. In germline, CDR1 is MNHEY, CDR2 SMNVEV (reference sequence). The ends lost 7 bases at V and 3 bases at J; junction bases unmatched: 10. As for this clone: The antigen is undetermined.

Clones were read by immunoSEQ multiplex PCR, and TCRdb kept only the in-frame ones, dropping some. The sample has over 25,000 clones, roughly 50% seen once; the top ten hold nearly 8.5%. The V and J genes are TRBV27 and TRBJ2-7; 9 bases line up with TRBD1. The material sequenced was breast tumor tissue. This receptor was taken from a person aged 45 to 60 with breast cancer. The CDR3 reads CASTRKPGQGYEQYF. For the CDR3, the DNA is TGTGCCAGCACCCGTAAACCGGGACAGGGCTACGAGCAGTACTTC.